Shown below are 14 T cell receptor beta chains from a single sample sequenced in a study of cytotoxic CD8 clonotypes in ibrutinib-treated CLL. Some clones are missing from TCRdb's copy, which holds only in-frame ones; the method was immunoSEQ multiplex PCR. This table has about 70,000 clones, about nine tenths appearing once. The input for sequencing was PBMCs, taken after 12 months of ibrutinib treatment. These receptors were obtained from a human donor with chronic lymphocytic leukemia.

This clone counts as medium-sized (0.01 to 0.1%). This chain links TRBV6-5 with TRBJ2-7, with D maybe TRBD1 (6 bases). The germline CDR1 and CDR2 sequences are MNHEY and SVGAGI. There are 13 residues in the CDR3. V lost 6 bases and J 0 bases, leaving 9 bases between the germline ends. This CDR3 reads CASRHRDSYEQYF. DNA for the CDR3: TGTGCCAGCAGGCACAGGGACTCCTACGAGCAGTACTTC.

The rearrangement links TRBV9 to TRBJ2-1; D could derive from TRBD1 or TRBD2 (5 bases each). Between the trimmed V and J ends, which lost 3 bases and 6 bases, there was a span of 22 bases. This CDR3 comprises 17 residues. Germline values: CDR1 SGDLS, CDR2 YYNGEE. DNA of the CDR3: TGTGCCAGCAGCGACGGACTTAGGGCCGGGACCACCAATGAGCAGTTCTTC. Translation gives CASSDGLRAGTTNEQFF. The full variable domain, completed using reference TRBV9 and TRBJ2-1, is DSGVTQTPKHLITATGQRVTLRCSPRSGDLSVYWYQQSLDQGLQFLIQYYNGEERAKGNILERFSAQQFPDLHSELNLSSLELGDSALYFCASSDGLRAGTTNEQFFGPGTRLTVL.

The rearrangement uses TRBV19 and TRBJ2-7; the D gene is possibly TRBD1 (6 bases). The CDR3 runs to 19 residues. Germline CDR1 reads LNHDA; CDR2 reads SQIVND (reference sequence). Deletions cut 2 bases from V and 3 bases from J, with 26 bases between. The CDR3 sequence is CASSISTPRKGVKRYEQYF. DNA of the CDR3: TGTGCCAGTAGTATATCAACCCCCAGGAAGGGGGTCAAACGCTACGAGCAGTACTTC.

The J gene is TRBJ1-5, the V gene TRBV7-2; the match to TRBD1 covers 10 bases. Per germline, CDR1 SGHTA and CDR2 FQGNSA. CDR3 length: 14 amino acids. Trimming took 3 bases from V and 4 from J; bases not matched to a gene: 0. DNA for the CDR3: TGTGCCAGCAGCTTGGGACAGGGGAATCAGCCCCAGCATTTT. It encodes CASSLGQGNQPQHF. The variable domain in full, completed from reference TRBV7-2 and TRBJ1-5, reads GAGVSQSPSNKVTEKGKDVELRCDPISGHTALYWYRQSLGQGLEFLIYFQGNSAPDKSGLPSDRFSAERTGGSVSTLTIQRTQQEDSAVYLCASSLGQGNQPQHFGDGTRLSIL.

The chain couples TRBV5-1 to TRBJ1-2, with TRBD1 matching 10 bases. The V gene's germline CDR1 is SGHRS and CDR2 YFSETQ. Trimming at V came to 8 bases and at J to 2 bases, leaving 12 bases not matched to a gene. The CDR3 is 16 amino acids. CDR3 coding DNA: TGCGCCAGGAGCCCTAATCGGACAGGGGGAAACTATGGCTACACCTTC. It is translated as CARSPNRTGGNYGYTF.

This clone occurred a few times. The genes are TRBV5-1 and TRBJ2-7; 12 bases are a match to TRBD2. There are 16 residues in the CDR3. The germline CDR1 and CDR2 sequences are SGHRS and YFSETQ. The ends lost 5 bases at V and 3 bases at J; junction bases unmatched: 9. This chain's CDR3 is CASSGLAGLQSYEQYF. CDR3 coding DNA: TGCGCCAGCAGTGGACTAGCGGGGCTCCAGAGCTACGAGCAGTACTTC.

V is TRBV5-1 and J is TRBJ2-5, with D possibly being TRBD2 (6 bases). Trimming took 5 bases from V and 1 from J, leaving 12 bases between them. CDR3 size: 14 residues. Germline V gene lookup returns CDR1 SGHRS and CDR2 YFSETQ. CDR3 loop: CASSSMGGQETQYF. DNA for the CDR3: TGCGCCAGCAGTTCGATGGGGGGCCAAGAGACCCAGTACTTC. The whole variable domain, remainder taken from reference TRBV5-1 and TRBJ2-5, is KAGVTQTPRYLIKTRGQQVTLSCSPISGHRSVSWYQQTPGQGLQFLFEYFSETQRNKGNFPGRFSGRQFSNSRSEMNVSTLELGDSALYLCASSSMGGQETQYFGPGTRLLVL.

V and J are TRBV2 and TRBJ1-5; D is perhaps TRBD1 (6 bases). The V gene's germline CDR1 is SNHLY and CDR2 FYNNEI. V was pared by 2 bases and J by 7 bases, with 12 bases between. This CDR3 is built from 14 residues. The CDR3 protein is CASSELSGAQPQHF. CDR3 sequence (DNA): TGTGCCAGCAGTGAATTGTCAGGGGCCCAGCCCCAGCATTTT.

The V and J genes are TRBV18 and TRBJ2-2, with 9 bases aligning to TRBD2. Germline CDR1 is KGHSH and CDR2 is LQKENI. The CDR3 spans 17 residues. With V trimmed by 3 bases and J by 0 bases, 5 bases remained unmatched. The CDR3 here is CASSPRLAETNTGELFF. The CDR3 nucleotides read TGTGCCAGCTCACCGCGACTAGCGGAGACGAACACCGGGGAGCTGTTTTTT.

This clone was counted a single time. V gene TRBV5-6 combines with J gene TRBJ2-5, with a tentative D call TRBD1 (5 bases). The CDR3 length is 14 residues. The germline V and J ends were trimmed by 1 base and 5 bases, with 12 bases remaining between them. Germline CDR1 reads SGHDT; CDR2 reads YYEEEE. CDR3 in amino acids: CASSLQGAYETQYF. CDR3 coding DNA: TGTGCCAGCAGCTTGCAAGGGGCGTACGAGACCCAGTACTTC.

V gene TRBV5-3 combines with J gene TRBJ1-3; D might be TRBD1 (5 bases). TRBV5-3 is an ORF, with its function uncertain. The CDR3 extends over 15 amino acids. Deletions cut 4 bases from V and 4 bases from J, with 15 bases between. CDR3 nucleotides: TGTGCCAGAAGCCTGGGGGGGATAGCAGGAAACACCATATATTTT. Translation gives CARSLGGIAGNTIYF.

The chain carries TRBV28 and TRBJ2-4; 7 nucleotides match TRBD2. CDR1 and CDR2 from the germline V gene are MDHEN and SYDVKM. The CDR3 consists of 16 residues. V shed 4 bases and J 10 bases; nucleotides not matched to a gene: 16. CDR3 sequence (DNA): TGTGCCAGCAGTTCCTCTGACTTTGGAGCGGGACGAATTCAGTACTTC. This sequence encodes CASSSSDFGAGRIQYF.

The rearrangement links TRBV11-2 to TRBJ2-3; 9 bases are a match to TRBD2. Losses at the gene ends were 2 bases for V and 3 bases for J; bases not matched to a gene: 12. Germline V gives CDR1 SGHAT, CDR2 FQNNGV. This CDR3 is built from 18 residues. The DNA of the CDR3 is TGTGCCAGCAGCTTATGGGCGGGAGCGGGAGGCGGGACAGATACGCAGTATTTT. Protein: CASSLWAGAGGGTDTQYF.

The chain has TRBV5-1 and TRBJ2-5; no definite D call. The CDR3 has 13 residues. Per germline, CDR1 SGHRS and CDR2 YFSETQ. V lost 2 bases and J lost 0, with 5 bases in between. The CDR3, as DNA: TGCGCCAGCAGCTTTTCATACCAAGAGACCCAGTACTTC. Its translation is CASSFSYQETQYF.